The next 25 T cell receptor beta chains were all read from a single sample in a study of blood T cells in healthy people across ages. Primed by a sample-barcoded 5' primer and a J-beta primer mix, a second PCR proceeded for about 6 to 12 cycles. TCRdb reprocessed the 5' RACE reads via MiXCR and lists one record per CDR3 protein. Seen here are 600,000 to 850,000 distinct CDR3 sequences, 25% observed once, and the top ten hold more than 8%. Separately, the same data were catalogued under a study of T cells of mothers and their children.

Sequences were obtained from blood. These receptors all come from a boy between 10 and 17 years old in good health.

Regarding this clonotype: The junction differs from germline at one of its ends, possibly a read error. The chain recombines TRBV14 with TRBJ1-3; D is ambiguous. CDR1 is SGHDN, CDR2 FVKESK, per germline. The CDR3 runs to 16 residues. The CDR3 nucleotides read TGTGCCAGCAGCCAAGGACCGAGTGTCTCTGGAAACACCATACATTTT. Translated: CASSQGPSVSGNTIHF. Together with reference TRBV14 and TRBJ1-3, the CDR3 gives the full variable domain: EAGVTQFPSHSVIEKGQTVTLRCDPISGHDNLYWYRRVMGKEIKFLLHFVKESKQDESGMPNNRFLAERTGGTYSTLKVQPAELEDSGVYFCASSQGPSVSGNTIHFGEGSWLTVV.

This clonotype occurred many times. The genes are TRBV6-5 and TRBJ1-4, with D uncertain. The CDR3 has 15 residues. Germline V gene data show CDR1 as MNHEY and CDR2 as SVGAGI. Trimming took 6 bases from V and 0 from J, leaving 11 bases between them. CDR3: CASSLTGTTNEKLFF. CDR3 sequence (DNA): TGTGCCAGCAGCTTAACCGGGACAACTAATGAAAAACTGTTTTTT.

The rearrangement joins TRBV19 to TRBJ2-3, with TRBD2 identical over 12 bases. This CDR3 has 15 residues. CDR1 is LNHDA and CDR2 is SQIVND in the germline V gene (reference sequence). Germline trimming cut 5 bases from V and 6 bases from J; bases unmatched to any gene: 6. The CDR3 DNA reads TGTGCCAGTAGTCTTCCGGGACTAGCGGGTGATACGCAGTATTTT. It is translated as CASSLPGLAGDTQYF. The variable domain in full, with the rest retrieved from reference TRBV19 and TRBJ2-3, is DGGITQSPKYLFRKEGQNVTLSCEQNLNHDAMYWYRQDPGQGLRLIYYSQIVNDFQKGDIAEGYSVSREKKESFPLTVTSAQKNPTAFYLCASSLPGLAGDTQYFGPGTRLTVL.

Turning to this clonotype: Mismatch with germline at one junction end may stem from a read error. The chain joins TRBV7-6 to TRBJ2-5; D is undetermined. The CDR3 contains 13 residues. CDR1 is SGHVS and CDR2 is FNYEAQ in the germline V gene. CDR3 bases: TGTGCCAGCAGCGACCCAGATAGACCCATAACGTTCTTC. Its protein product is CASSDPDRPITFF.

J is TRBJ2-1 and V is TRBV11-3; tentative D call: TRBD2 (6 bases). Germline lookup yields CDR1 SGHNT and CDR2 YENEEA. The CDR3 length is 15 residues. The ends were cut back, 0 bases at V and 10 bases at J, with 16 bases in the middle. The CDR3 here is CASSLDRLVGNEQFF. In DNA form, the CDR3 reads TGTGCCAGCAGCTTAGATAGACTAGTTGGAAACGAGCAGTTCTTC.

In nucleotides, the CDR3 is TGTGCCAGCACCCTAGGAGGAGGGTTCAACGAGCAGTACTTC. Amino acids: CASTLGGGFNEQYF. The rearrangement links TRBV12-3 or TRBV12-4 to TRBJ2-7, with a possible D match to TRBD2 (6 bases). Trimming shortened V by 7 bases and J by 5 bases, and 18 bases separated the two germline ends. CDR3 length: 14 residues.

V usage is TRBV18 and J usage is TRBJ2-5, with a tentative D call TRBD2 (6 bases). The CDR3 is made up of 12 amino acids. With 6 bases removed from V and 3 bases from J, the gap between germline ends came to 8 bases. Germline V gene sequence: CDR1 KGHSH, CDR2 LQKENI. CDR3 DNA: TGTGCCAGCTCGCGGGACGAAGAGACCCAGTACTTC. It is translated as CASSRDEETQYF.

In its sample, this clonotype was seen many times. The CDR3 nucleotides are TGTGCCAGCAGCCTGGGGAACAAAAACATTCAGTACTTC. As protein: CASSLGNKNIQYF. The chain employs TRBV3-1 and TRBJ2-4, with unresolved D. CDR3 length: 13 residues. Germline V gene sequence: CDR1 LGHDT, CDR2 YNNKEL (reference sequence). V was trimmed by 4 bases and J by 3 bases, leaving 7 bases between them. Full variable domain (outside the CDR3, taken from reference TRBV3-1 and TRBJ2-4): DTAVSQTPKYLVTQMGNDKSIKCEQNLGHDTMYWYKQDSKKFLKIMFSYNNKELIINETVPNRFSPKSPDKAHLNLHINSLELGDSAVYFCASSLGNKNIQYFGAGTRLSVL.

The chain is built from TRBV7-9 and TRBJ2-1; 7 nucleotides agree with TRBD1. The last part of the DNA fits TRBJ2-7 better; the J call may be wrong. CDR1 and CDR2 (germline): SEHNR, FQNEAQ (reference sequence). This CDR3 has 15 residues. The CDR3, as DNA: TGTGCCAGCAGCTCACCCGAGGGACAGAGCTACGAGCAGTACTTC. Translating it yields CASSSPEGQSYEQYF.

This chain uses TRBV2 with TRBJ2-5, with D unclear. The DNA end lines up better with TRBJ2-1; the J call may be wrong. Germline CDR1 is SNHLY and CDR2 is FYNNEI. This CDR3 is built from 15 residues. The CDR3 sequence: CASTPGAIPSNEQFF. In DNA form, the CDR3 reads TGTGCCAGCACCCCAGGTGCCATACCTTCCAATGAGCAGTTCTTC.

This clonotype has more than one count but fewer than ten. This chain uses TRBV7-2 with TRBJ2-7, with 7 bases fitting TRBD1. The CDR3 spans 16 residues. In germline, CDR1 is SGHTA, CDR2 FQGNSA. V was clipped by 1 base and J by 9 bases; unmatched bases: 15. The CDR3 nucleotides are TGTGCCAGCAGCTTAGGGTACCGACAGGGTGAGCAGTGGCAGTACTTC. Translating it yields CASSLGYRQGEQWQYF.

This clonotype has just a few counts. This sequence joins TRBV5-1 and TRBJ2-5; 8 positions agree with TRBD1. The J call is doubtful: the DNA matches TRBJ2-7 better. CDR3 length equals 14 residues. Per germline, CDR1 SGHRS and CDR2 YFSETQ. CDR3 sequence (DNA): TGCGCCAGCAGCTACACCAGGACAGGGTACGAGCAGTACTTC. As protein: CASSYTRTGYEQYF.

This clonotype was detected a few times. The chain joins TRBV29-1 to TRBJ1-2; D gene ambiguous. Germline V CDR1 and CDR2: SQVTM, ANQGSEA. Trimming left V 4 bases short and J 0 bases short, with 18 bases between. This CDR3 has 16 residues. CDR3 coding DNA: TGCAGCGTTGCCGGTCTCACGTCTCAGTCTAACTATGGCTACACCTTC. Amino acid sequence: CSVAGLTSQSNYGYTF.

The rearrangement joins TRBV20-1 to TRBJ1-2; 11 bases map to TRBD1. V lost 4 bases to trimming and J lost 7 bases; unmatched junction nucleotides: 8. CDR1 and CDR2 (germline): DFQATT, SNEGSKA (reference sequence). The CDR3 sequence is 14 residues long. CDR3 sequence (DNA): TGCAGTGCTACTCGGACAGGGGGCGAGTCTGGCTACACCTTC. This gives the protein CSATRTGGESGYTF.

This clonotype was detected only a few times. V gene TRBV27 combines with J gene TRBJ1-2; TRBD1 aligns across 7 bases. The CDR3 has 11 residues. In germline, CDR1 is MNHEY, CDR2 SMNVEV (reference sequence). The CDR3 region is CGAGTVYGYTF. The DNA of the CDR3 is TGTGGAGCCGGGACAGTCTATGGCTACACCTTC.

V usage is TRBV28 and J usage is TRBJ2-5; 10 bases map to TRBD2. V was pared by 5 bases and J by 5 bases, with 8 bases of the junction left unmatched. CDR3 length: 15 amino acids. Per the germline V gene, CDR1 is MDHEN and CDR2 is SYDVKM. CDR3 protein: CASSRAPSGSETQYF. The DNA of the CDR3 is TGTGCCAGCAGTCGAGCCCCTAGCGGGAGTGAGACCCAGTACTTC.

This clonotype showed up just a few times. The chain uses TRBV7-9 and TRBJ1-5; D ambiguous. Trimming pared 4 bases from V and 0 bases from J, leaving 16 bases between. Germline V gives CDR1 SEHNR, CDR2 FQNEAQ (reference sequence). The CDR3 spans 17 residues. CDR3 DNA sequence: TGTGCCAGCAGCTCTAACAATCCAGAGTATAGCAATCAGCCCCAGCATTTT. This translates into CASSSNNPEYSNQPQHF.

The V and J genes are TRBV4-2 and TRBJ2-5; D call uncertain. Germline V gene lookup returns CDR1 LGHNA and CDR2 YNFKEQ. Trimming stripped 2 bases from V and 5 bases from J, with 15 bases between. This CDR3 spans 15 amino acids. The CDR3 loop reads CASSQPSGAVETQYF. The CDR3 coding sequence is TGTGCCAGCAGCCAACCCTCAGGAGCTGTCGAGACCCAGTACTTC.

This clonotype was counted a few times. The rearrangement joins TRBV29-1 to TRBJ2-7; TRBD1 is a possible D gene (5 bases). Germline V gene sequence: CDR1 SQVTM, CDR2 ANQGSEA. CDR3 length: 12 residues. Trimming took 5 bases from V and 2 from J, leaving 10 bases between them. The CDR3 bases are TGCAGCGTTAGGACACAAGCCTACGAGCAGTACTTC. It yields the protein CSVRTQAYEQYF.

V gene TRBV2 combines with J gene TRBJ2-7, with 12 bases matching TRBD1. Germline V gives CDR1 SNHLY, CDR2 FYNNEI. The CDR3 is 17 amino acids. The V and J ends lost 4 bases and 1 base, in that order; junction bases with no gene match: 8. CDR3 sequence reads: CASSGGQGAVVSYEQYF. The CDR3 DNA reads as TGTGCCAGCAGTGGGGGACAGGGGGCGGTTGTTTCCTACGAGCAGTACTTC.

V usage is TRBV12-5 and J usage is TRBJ2-5; TRBD2 matches 15 bases. J lost 4 bases, V lost 5 bases, and 5 bases had no gene match. Germline-derived CDR1 and CDR2 are LGHNT and FRNRAP. The CDR3 has 16 amino acids. CDR3 sequence reads: CASGGLAGGRGETQYF. In nucleotides, the CDR3 is TGTGCTAGTGGTGGACTAGCGGGAGGGCGGGGAGAGACCCAGTACTTC.

This clonotype was counted only a few times. The chain has TRBV24-1 and TRBJ2-3, with unresolved D. In germline, CDR1 is KGHDR, CDR2 SFDVKD. The CDR3 contains 13 residues. Trimming removed 6 bases at V and 11 bases at J, with 17 bases between. CDR3 amino acids: CATSLSTTERQYF. Here the CDR3 DNA reads TGTGCCACCAGTCTATCCACGACCGAGAGGCAGTATTTT.

The chain couples TRBV29-1 to TRBJ2-5; no firm D call. TRBJ2-1 explains the end of the DNA better; the J call may be wrong. The length of the CDR3 is 11 residues. Germline values: CDR1 SQVTM, CDR2 ANQGSEA. For the CDR3, the DNA is TGCAGCGTTCCCGACCGAAATGAGCAGTTCTTC. Translated, it gives CSVPDRNEQFF.

A few counts support this clonotype. The chain carries TRBV3-1 and TRBJ2-5; unclear D gene. The J call may be wrong; the DNA end is better matched by TRBJ2-7. Germline CDR1 and CDR2: LGHDT and YNNKEL (reference sequence). The CDR3 is 15 amino acids. The CDR3 loop reads CASSQDPVSSYEQYF. CDR3 nucleotides: TGTGCCAGCAGCCAAGACCCCGTGAGCTCCTACGAGCAGTACTTC.

This chain uses TRBV7-9 with TRBJ1-1; perhaps TRBD1 as D (5 bases). In germline, CDR1 is SEHNR, CDR2 FQNEAQ (reference sequence). This CDR3 region has 11 residues. The V gene lost 6 bases and the J gene lost 10 bases, with 12 bases spanning the gap. CDR3 DNA: TGTGCCAGCAGTCGGGACTTTGGAGCTTTCTTT. Residues: CASSRDFGAFF.